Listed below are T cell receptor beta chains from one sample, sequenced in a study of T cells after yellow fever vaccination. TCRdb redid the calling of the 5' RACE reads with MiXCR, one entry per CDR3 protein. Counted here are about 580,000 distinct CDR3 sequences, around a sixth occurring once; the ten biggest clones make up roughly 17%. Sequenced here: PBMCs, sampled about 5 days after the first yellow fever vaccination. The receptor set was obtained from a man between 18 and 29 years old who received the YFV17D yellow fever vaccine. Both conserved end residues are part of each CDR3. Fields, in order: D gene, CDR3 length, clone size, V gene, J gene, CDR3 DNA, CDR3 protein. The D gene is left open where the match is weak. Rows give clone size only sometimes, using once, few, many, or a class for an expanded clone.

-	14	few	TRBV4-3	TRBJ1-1	TGCGCCAGCAGCCAAGAAATCCGGGACTCCGAAGCTTTCTTT	CASSQEIRDSEAFF
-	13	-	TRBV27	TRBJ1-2	TGTGCCAGCAGATCCCTGGGCGGCTTAGGCTACACCTTC	CASRSLGGLGYTF
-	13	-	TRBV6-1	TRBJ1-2	TGTGCCATCTCACCGGGACGGAACTATGGCTACACCTTC	CAISPGRNYGYTF
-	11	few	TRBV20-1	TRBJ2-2	TGCAGTGAAGGGAACACCGGGGAGCTGTTTTTT	CSEGNTGELFF
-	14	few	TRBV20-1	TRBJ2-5	TGCAGTGCTAGCGGGGGGCAGATTCAAGAGACCCAGTACTTC	CSASGGQIQETQYF
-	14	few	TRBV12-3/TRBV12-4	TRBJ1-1	TGTGCCAGCAGTTCCCTCGGCAGGGATCATGCCGCTTTCTTT	CASSSLGRDHAAFF
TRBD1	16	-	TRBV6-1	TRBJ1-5	TGTGCCAGCAGTCATGGACAGGGGGTGTCCCTTCAGCCCCAGCATTTT	CASSHGQGVSLQPQHF
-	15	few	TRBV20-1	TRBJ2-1	TGCAGTGCTAGTAGTAGGGCAGTCGGGACCAATGAGCAGTTCTTC	CSASSRAVGTNEQFF
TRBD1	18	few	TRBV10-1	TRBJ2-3	TGCGCCAGCAGTGAGCCACGGACAGGGGCAGAGAGCACAGATACGCAGTATTTT	CASSEPRTGAESTDTQYF
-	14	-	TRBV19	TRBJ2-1	TGTGCCAGTAATCCGTGGGGGACCCACAATGAGCAGTTCTTC	CASNPWGTHNEQFF
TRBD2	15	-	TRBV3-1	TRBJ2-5	TGTGCCACCTGCTCTCCGACTAGCGGGAAAGAGACCCAGTACTTC	CATCSPTSGKETQYF
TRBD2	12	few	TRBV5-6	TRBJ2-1	TGTGCCAGCAGCGCGTCGGGAGGTGAGCAGTTCTTC	CASSASGGEQFF
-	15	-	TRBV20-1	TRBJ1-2	TGCAGTGCTAGAGACTACAGGGACCTATTCCTGGGCTACACCTTC	CSARDYRDLFLGYTF
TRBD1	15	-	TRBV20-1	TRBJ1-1	TGCAGTGCTAGATCCGGACAGGGCCGGGACACTGAAGCTTTCTTT	CSARSGQGRDTEAFF
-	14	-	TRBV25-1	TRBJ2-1	TGTGCCAGCAGTGAATATCTCAGCTACAATGAGCAGTTCTTC	CASSEYLSYNEQFF
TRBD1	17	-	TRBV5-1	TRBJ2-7	TGCGCCAGCAGCTTGGATCGGTCCGGGACAGGGTCATTCGAGCAGTACTTC	CASSLDRSGTGSFEQYF
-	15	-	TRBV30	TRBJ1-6	TGTGCCTGGAAGATCGGGAGCTCCTATAATTCACCCCTCCACTTT	CAWKIGSSYNSPLHF
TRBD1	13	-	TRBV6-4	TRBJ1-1	TGTGCCAGCAGGGAACAGGGGGCGGCTGAAGCTTTCTTT	CASREQGAAEAFF
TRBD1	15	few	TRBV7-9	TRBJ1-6	TGTGCCAGCAGCCCGCCGGGGACAGCAAATTCACCCCTCCACTTT	CASSPPGTANSPLHF
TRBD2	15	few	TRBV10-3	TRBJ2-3	TGTGCCATCAGTGGAGCGGGGGGAACCACAGATACGCAGTATTTT	CAISGAGGTTDTQYF
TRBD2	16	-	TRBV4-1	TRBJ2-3	TGCGCCAGCAGCCGCCTAGCGGGGGGGATCACAGATACGCAGTATTTT	CASSRLAGGITDTQYF
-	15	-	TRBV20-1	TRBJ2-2	TGCAGTGCTAGACAGCGGAGGGGAAGCACCGGGGAGCTGTTTTTT	CSARQRRGSTGELFF
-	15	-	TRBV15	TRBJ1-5	TGTGCCACCAGCAGAGGGTCGAGAGACCATCAGCCCCAGCATTTT	CATSRGSRDHQPQHF
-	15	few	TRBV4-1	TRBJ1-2	TGCGCCAGCAGCCAAGATAAAGACCGACCCTATGGCTACACCTTC	CASSQDKDRPYGYTF
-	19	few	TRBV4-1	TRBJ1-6	TGCGCCAGCAGCCCAGTATTAAAGCGAGCGGGGCGTAGCGGTTCACCCCTCCACTTT	CASSPVLKRAGRSGSPLHF
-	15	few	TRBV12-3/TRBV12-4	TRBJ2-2	TGTGCCAGCAGCCAAACAGGGAGTGGGTCCGGGGAGCTGTTTTTT	CASSQTGSGSGELFF
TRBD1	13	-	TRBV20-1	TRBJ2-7	TGCAGTGCTAGTCCGGGACAGGGCTACGAGCAGTACTTC	CSASPGQGYEQYF
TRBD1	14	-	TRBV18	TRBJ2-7	TGTGCCAGCTCACCACCGGGACAGGCCTACGAGCAGTACTTC	CASSPPGQAYEQYF
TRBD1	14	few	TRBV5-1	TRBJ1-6	TGCGCCAGCAGTGACAGGGGGAGTGATTCACCCCTCCACTTT	CASSDRGSDSPLHF
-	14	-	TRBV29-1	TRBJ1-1	TGCAGCCCCTGGGGTATAGGGGGGAACACTGAAGCTTTCTTT	CSPWGIGGNTEAFF
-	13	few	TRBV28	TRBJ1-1	TGTGCCAGTTATTCGGGACGGGAGGCTGAAGCTTTCTTT	CASYSGREAEAFF
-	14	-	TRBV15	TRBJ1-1	TGTGCCACCAGCAGAGAAGGCGGACAGCTTGAAGCTTTCTTT	CATSREGGQLEAFF
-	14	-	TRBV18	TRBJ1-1	TGTGCCAGCTCACCACTTCAGGGCGAAACTGAAGCTTTCTTT	CASSPLQGETEAFF
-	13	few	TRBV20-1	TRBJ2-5	TGCAGTGCTAGAAGGCCCGAGGTTGTGTCCCAGTACTTC	CSARRPEVVSQYF
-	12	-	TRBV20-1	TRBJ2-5	TGCAGTGCTAGACGTGCTGGAGAGACCCAGTACTTC	CSARRAGETQYF
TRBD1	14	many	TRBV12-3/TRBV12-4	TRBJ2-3	TGTGCCAGCAGTTTGGGACAGGGACAAGATACGCAGTATTTT	CASSLGQGQDTQYF
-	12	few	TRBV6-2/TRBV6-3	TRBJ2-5	TGTGCCAGCAGTTACTACCAAGAGACCCAGTACTTC	CASSYYQETQYF
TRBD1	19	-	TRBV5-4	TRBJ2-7	TGTGCCAGCAGCTTGGGGCCTCTCCACCAGTTCCAGGGGGCCGGCGAGCAGTACTTC	CASSLGPLHQFQGAGEQYF
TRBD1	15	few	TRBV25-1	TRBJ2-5	TGTGCCAGCAGTGGGACAGGGGGCAGGGTTGGGACCCAGTACTTC	CASSGTGGRVGTQYF
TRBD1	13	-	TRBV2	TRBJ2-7	TGTGCCATCTTCGCTCCGACAGGGTACGAGCAGTACTTC	CAIFAPTGYEQYF
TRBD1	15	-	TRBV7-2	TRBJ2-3	TGTGCCAGCAGCTGGCGACAGGGCGCCACAGATACGCTGTATTTT	CASSWRQGATDTLYF
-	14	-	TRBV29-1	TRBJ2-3	TGCAGCGTTGTAGGGGGCGGGGGCACAGATACGCAGTATTTT	CSVVGGGGTDTQYF
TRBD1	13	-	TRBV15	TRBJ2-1	TGTGCCACCAGCGGGGACAGGGGGAATGAGCAGTTCTTC	CATSGDRGNEQFF
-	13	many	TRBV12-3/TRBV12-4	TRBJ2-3	TGTGCCAGCAGTCACAGGGGGGGAGATACGCAGTATTTT	CASSHRGGDTQYF
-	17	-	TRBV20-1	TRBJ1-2	TGCAGTGCCGATATCCCCCGGGGCACAGGTTCTAACTATGGCTACACCTTC	CSADIPRGTGSNYGYTF
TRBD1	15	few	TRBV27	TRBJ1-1	TGTGCCAGCAGCTTATGGACAGGGTCCGACACTGAAGCTTTCTTT	CASSLWTGSDTEAFF
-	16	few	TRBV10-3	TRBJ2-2	TGTGCCATCAGTCTGGGACCGAGCACCGCGACCGGGGAGCTGTTTTTT	CAISLGPSTATGELFF
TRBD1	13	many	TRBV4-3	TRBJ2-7	TGCGCCAGCAGCCACGGACAGGGTTACGAGCAGTACTTC	CASSHGQGYEQYF
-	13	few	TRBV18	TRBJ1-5	TGTGCCAGCTCACCAGGGTGGAATCAGCCCCAGCATTTT	CASSPGWNQPQHF
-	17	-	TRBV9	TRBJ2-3	TGTGCCAGCAGCGTAGGTCTCGAGCGGACGTTGGGAGATACGCAGTATTTT	CASSVGLERTLGDTQYF
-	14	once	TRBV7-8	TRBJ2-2	TGTGCCAGCAGCTTACTAAAGAACACCGGGGAGCTGTTTTTT	CASSLLKNTGELFF
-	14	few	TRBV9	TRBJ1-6	TGTGCCAGCAGCGGACAGGCGGGGAATTCACCCCTCCACTTT	CASSGQAGNSPLHF
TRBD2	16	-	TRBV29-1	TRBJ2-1	TGCAGCGTTGACCTTACTAGCGGGGGAGGGGTCAATGAGCAGTTCTTC	CSVDLTSGGGVNEQFF
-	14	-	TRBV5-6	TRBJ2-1	TGTGCCAGCAGCTTGGATCAGGGGCCCAATGAGCAGTTCTTC	CASSLDQGPNEQFF
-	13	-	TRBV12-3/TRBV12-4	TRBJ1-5	TGTGCCAGCCGCTCTTCAGGGAATCAGCCCCAGCATTTT	CASRSSGNQPQHF
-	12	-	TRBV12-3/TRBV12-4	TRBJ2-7	TGTGCCAGCAGTTTGGTCACCTACGAGCAGTACTTC	CASSLVTYEQYF
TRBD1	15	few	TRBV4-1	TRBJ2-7	TGCGCCAGCAGCCAACCATTGACAGGGAACTACGAGCAGTACTTC	CASSQPLTGNYEQYF
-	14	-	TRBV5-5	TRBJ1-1	TGTGCCAGCAGCCAGGACGTAATGGGAACTGAAGCTTTCTTT	CASSQDVMGTEAFF
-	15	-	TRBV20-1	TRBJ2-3	TGCAGTGCTCGTTCCGGGCTAGCTGGCACAGATACGCAGTATTTT	CSARSGLAGTDTQYF
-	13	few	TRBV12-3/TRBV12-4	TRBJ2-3	TGTGCCAGCAACCGGGACTTCACAGATACGCAGTATTTT	CASNRDFTDTQYF